This entry describes one T cell receptor beta chain. Its recognized antigen is unknown. Base qualities are not provided; no much larger clone lies one nucleotide away. TCRbeta CDR3 regions were amplified from genomic DNA by means of the immunoSEQ Assay, a bias-controlled multiplex PCR. The published analysis was carried out like this. The number of nucleated cells in each sample was estimated by amplification of reference gene primers within the assay. To quantify the absolute abundance of each unique TCRbeta CDR3 rearrangement, sequence reads were collapsed and filtered. For each sample, productive Simpson clonality was calculated as the square root of Simpson's diversity index across productive rearrangements. Drawn from immuneACCESS, this table holds only the in-frame rearrangements with V and J called that TCRdb kept. Clones are partly lost; checked studies trace under half to an unresolved V gene and leave the rest unexplained. V and J calls and clone size are given by that table; D and trimming were obtained from the DNA. The sample table contains roughly 290,000 clones; only one count was recorded for 85% to 90% of them. Together, the top ten hold around 0.8% of the sample.

The CDR1 and CDR2 encoded by the germline V gene are KGHDR and SFDVKD. V is pruned by 9 bases and J by 0 bases, leaving 7 bases of the junction without a gene match. From cysteine to phenylalanine, the CDR3 is 16 amino acids long. The retained sequence is limited to the CDR3, 48 bases, with the frame set at the first base. This sample is part of a study of blood T cell repertoires in COVID-19 (dated by TCRdb to the early 2020s). Background for the entire study: Collaborator samples came from the United States, Italy and Spain and covered acute and convalescent phases of COVID-19. The material from the prospective study consisted of cDNA or gDNA derived from T cells, B-cell-depleted T cells, or PBMCs. Deeply sampled blood TCRbeta repertoires from subjects exposed to, actively infected with, or recovered from COVID-19 were included in the dataset. A freely available public database, intended as a resource for researchers studying the immune response to SARS-CoV-2, is where the repertoires were released. Samples were obtained from the ongoing ImmuneRACE study (first 160 participants) and from 1,200 or so subjects provided by 6 global collaborators. Sample metadata almost always included a de-identified subject ID, COVID-19 status, age in years and sex. Where available, HLA class I and class II types were obtained from metadata supplied by the sample provider rather than from assay-based typing.

The study at large found these results: The quantity of clinical and demographic metadata differed by source and by participant and was supplied without curation.

The collaborating institutions used their own protocols to collect whole blood in K2EDTA tubes. For TCRbeta analysis, collaborator samples were shipped as frozen whole blood, as isolated PBMCs, or as DNA extracted from either sample type. The TCR was taken from a man aged 30 to 45 with acute or convalescent COVID-19. The sequence is built from TRBV24-1 and TRBJ2-2, with 9 central nucleotides matching TRBD2. Input material: peripheral blood. The CDR3 protein sequence reads: CATRGRGDANTGELFF. The DNA sequence reads TGTGCCACCCGCGGGAGGGGTGACGCGAACACCGGGGAGCTGTTTTTT.